These 32 T cell receptor beta chains were all obtained from the same sample, sequenced in a study of blood T cell repertoires in COVID-19. TCRdb keeps only in-frame clones here, not all; method: immunoSEQ multiplex PCR. This table has under 200,000 clones, approximately 80% appearing once. The sequencing input was peripheral blood. The receptors come from a human donor in a cohort sampled during active COVID-19.

The chain employs TRBV3-1 (or the pseudogene TRBV3-2) and TRBJ1-2, with 7 bases matching TRBD1. CDR1 is LGHDT, CDR2 YNNKEL, per germline (reference sequence). The CDR3 totals 16 residues. The V and J ends lost 1 base and 5 bases, in that order; junction bases with no gene match: 10. CDR3 nucleotide sequence: TGTGCCAGCAGCCAAGTCAACAGGGGATTCGAGTATGGCTACACCTTC. Its protein is CASSQVNRGFEYGYTF.

Only a few counts were recorded for this clone. The chain uses TRBV2 and TRBJ2-6; a weak D match, TRBD2 (5 bases). Germline CDR1 reads SNHLY; CDR2 reads FYNNEI. V lost 6 bases to trimming and J lost 2 bases, with 14 bases between them. The CDR3 loop spans 16 amino acids. This CDR3 is CASSPRTSTGANVLTF. The CDR3 nucleotides read TGTGCCAGCAGCCCTCGGACTTCCACTGGGGCCAACGTCCTGACTTTC. The full variable domain, with the rest looked up from reference TRBV2 and TRBJ2-6, is EPEVTQTPSHQVTQMGQEVILRCVPISNHLYFYWYRQILGQKVEFLVSFYNNEISEKSEIFDDQFSVERPDGSNFTLKIRSTKLEDSAMYFCASSPRTSTGANVLTFGAGSRLTVL.

V is TRBV5-1 and J is TRBJ2-1, with TRBD2 identical over 11 bases. This CDR3 contains 15 residues. CDR1 is SGHRS, CDR2 YFSETQ, per germline. V lost 4 bases, J lost 2 bases, and 2 bases stayed unmatched. The CDR3 here is CASSGTSGTYNEQFF. CDR3 bases: TGCGCCAGCAGCGGGACTAGCGGTACCTACAATGAGCAGTTCTTC.

The CDR3: CARSNTKNRGSRNTIYF. The DNA for the CDR3 is TGTGCCAGAAGCAACACCAAAAACCGGGGATCTCGAAACACCATATATTTT. The chain carries TRBV5-3 and TRBJ1-3, with D uncertain. TRBV5-3 is an open reading frame, and its role is uncertain. Trimming took off 4 bases at V and 5 bases at J, with 22 bases between the two ends. This CDR3 spans 17 amino acids.

The chain employs TRBV6-5 and TRBJ2-7; maybe TRBD1 (6 bases). Trimming removed 6 bases at V and 1 base at J, with 16 bases between. The CDR3 spans 15 residues. CDR1 MNHEY and CDR2 SVGAGI come from the germline V gene. In DNA form, the CDR3 reads TGTGCCAGCAGAGGCCCCTCAAGGGGGTCCTACGAGCAGTACTTC. Translation: CASRGPSRGSYEQYF.

This clone was counted between two and nine times. The rearrangement uses TRBV6-2 or TRBV6-3 and TRBJ2-7; 10 nucleotides match TRBD2. The CDR3 extends over 17 amino acids. The junction had 17 bases not matched to a gene; V was cut back by 2 bases and J by 10 bases. The germline V gene encodes CDR1 MNHEY and CDR2 SVGEGT. The CDR3: CASSYDAAGGRFVRQYF. In nucleotides, the CDR3 is TGTGCCAGCAGTTACGATGCAGCGGGAGGGCGCTTCGTTCGTCAGTACTTC.

The gene calls are TRBV6-1 and TRBJ2-1; 11 nucleotides line up with TRBD2. J was trimmed by 6 bases and V by 2 bases; bases with no gene match: 3. Germline-derived CDR1 and CDR2 are MNHNS and SASEGT. The CDR3 has 15 residues. The CDR3 sequence is CASSEFTSGSNEQFF. The CDR3 bases are TGTGCCAGCAGTGAATTTACTAGCGGGAGCAATGAGCAGTTCTTC.

Points on this clone: Other DNA sequences within the sample encode an identical CDR3. DNA for the CDR3: TGTGCCAGTAGTATAGGACAGGGTTCCTACGAGCAGTACTTC. Its protein product is CASSIGQGSYEQYF. The J gene is TRBJ2-7, the V gene TRBV19; 7 bases are a match to TRBD1. Germline assignment: CDR1 LNHDA and CDR2 SQIVND (reference sequence). CDR3 size: 14 residues. J lost 1 base, V lost 1 base, and 1 base had no gene match.

The chain combines TRBV6-5 with TRBJ2-1; 9 bases line up with TRBD1. CDR1 and CDR2 (germline): MNHEY, SVGAGI. The CDR3 spans 15 residues. V was clipped by 5 bases and J by 7 bases; unmatched bases: 9. CDR3 sequence: CASSPPTTGGNEQFF. CDR3 DNA sequence: TGTGCCAGCAGTCCACCGACGACAGGGGGAAATGAGCAGTTCTTC.

The chain carries TRBV19 and TRBJ2-2; TRBD1 aligns across 9 bases. The V segment lost 3 bases and the J segment 1 base; nucleotides outside the gene matches: 3. The CDR3 loop spans 16 amino acids. Looked up from germline, CDR1 is LNHDA and CDR2 is SQIVND (reference sequence). DNA for the CDR3: TGTGCCAGTAGTATTTACAGGGGGCGGAACACCGGGGAGCTGTTTTTT. This gives the protein CASSIYRGRNTGELFF.

The J gene is TRBJ2-7, the V gene TRBV27; tentative D call: TRBD2 (5 bases). Trimming pared 6 bases from V and 2 bases from J, leaving 17 bases between. This CDR3 region has 15 residues. The germline V gene encodes CDR1 MNHEY and CDR2 SMNVEV (reference sequence). The CDR3 DNA reads as TGTGCCAGCAGCCCCTATCAGGAGGAGACCTACGAGCAGTACTTC. Its translation: CASSPYQEETYEQYF.

The chain joins TRBV9 to TRBJ1-3; unclear D gene. The CDR3 contains 16 residues. V dropped 4 bases and J dropped 0 bases, with 14 bases sitting between them. Germline V gives CDR1 SGDLS, CDR2 YYNGEE. The CDR3 sequence is CASSSPRTSSGNTIYF. The CDR3 DNA sequence: TGTGCCAGCAGCTCCCCGAGGACTTCCTCTGGAAACACCATATATTTT.

The V and J genes are TRBV12-3 or TRBV12-4 and TRBJ1-1; D not certain. Trimming left V 6 bases short and J 4 bases short, with 12 bases between. This CDR3 has 13 amino acids. DNA of the CDR3: TGTGCCAGCAGCCTTCCCCGGGGCACTGAAGCTTTCTTT. Translating gives CASSLPRGTEAFF.

This chain's CDR3 is CASSQQDGANYGYTF. CDR3 in DNA: TGCGCCAGCAGCCAACAAGACGGAGCTAACTATGGCTACACCTTC. The gene calls are TRBV4-1 and TRBJ1-2; D gene uncertain. Germline V lookup: CDR1 MGHRA, CDR2 YSYEKL. This CDR3 comprises 15 residues. The V and J ends lost 2 bases and 0 bases respectively, with 10 bases between them.

This rearrangement joins TRBV28 to TRBJ1-5; D is undetermined. The CDR3 loop spans 11 amino acids. V shed 6 bases and J shed 5 bases, with 5 bases lying between them. The germline CDR1 and CDR2 sequences are MDHEN and SYDVKM. CDR3 nucleotide sequence: TGTGCCAGCAGGGGCTATCAGCCCCAGCATTTT. It translates to CASRGYQPQHF.

This chain uses TRBV5-6 with TRBJ1-2; 9 positions match TRBD1. V lost 2 bases to trimming and J lost 5 bases; unmatched junction nucleotides: 7. The CDR3 contains 15 residues. Germline values: CDR1 SGHDT, CDR2 YYEEEE. The CDR3 reads CASSLPGQGLYGYTF. CDR3 nucleotide sequence: TGTGCCAGCAGCTTACCGGGACAGGGACTTTATGGCTACACCTTC.

As DNA, the CDR3 is TGTGCCAGCAGCTTGGCCGGACAGGGGTTGGATGAGCAGTTCTTC. This gives the protein CASSLAGQGLDEQFF. The rearrangement links TRBV5-8 to TRBJ2-1, with 9 bases fitting TRBD1. The CDR3 length is 15 residues. Looked up from germline, CDR1 is SGHTS and CDR2 is YDEGEE. The junction had 6 bases not matched to a gene; V was cut back by 0 bases and J by 8 bases.

The chain employs TRBV7-9 and TRBJ2-7; 7 bases match TRBD2. The V segment lost 1 base and the J segment 5 bases; nucleotides outside the gene matches: 5. The CDR3 covers 14 residues. The germline gives CDR1 SEHNR, CDR2 FQNEAQ (reference sequence). The DNA of the CDR3 is TGTGCCAGCAGCTTAGGACGCGGGAGCGACGAGCAGTACTTC. Residues: CASSLGRGSDEQYF.

As for this clone: Compared with germline, one end of the junction differs, possibly owing to a read error. The genes are TRBV7-7 and TRBJ2-7; 9 nucleotides match TRBD2. Looked up from germline, CDR1 is SSHAT and CDR2 is FNYEAQ (reference sequence). The CDR3 loop spans 17 amino acids. CDR3 in amino acids: CASSLAGGGLAIYEQYF. The DNA of the CDR3 is TGTGCTAGCAGCTTAGCGGGTGGGGGACTAGCCATCTACGAGCAGTACTTC.

The chain joins TRBV3-1 (or the pseudogene TRBV3-2) to TRBJ1-3; no definite D call. The germline V gene encodes CDR1 LGHDT and CDR2 YNNKEL (reference sequence). V was pared by 1 base and J by 0 bases, with 7 bases between. The CDR3 has 15 residues. CDR3 bases: TGTGCCAGCAGCCAAGCTGAGATCTCTGGAAACACCATATATTTT. It encodes CASSQAEISGNTIYF.

This chain links TRBV24-1 with TRBJ1-1; unclear D gene. CDR1 and CDR2 (germline): KGHDR, SFDVKD. This CDR3 has 10 residues. Trimming pared 1 base from V and 12 bases from J, leaving 5 bases between. Here the CDR3 DNA reads TGTGCCACCAGTGATTTCCCCTCTTTCTTT. This translates into CATSDFPSFF.

The V and J genes are TRBV27 and TRBJ2-4; TRBD2 might be the D (5 bases). This CDR3 has 14 residues. Trimming removed 3 bases from V and 8 bases from J, with 14 bases in between. CDR1 is MNHEY, CDR2 SMNVEV, per germline (reference sequence). The CDR3 loop is CASSLVGRADIQYF. The CDR3 nucleotides are TGTGCCAGCAGTTTGGTCGGGCGAGCGGACATTCAGTACTTC.

The chain recombines TRBV18 with TRBJ1-1; 8 bases fit TRBD1. The CDR3 consists of 14 residues. CDR1 KGHSH and CDR2 LQKENI come from the germline V gene. After removal of 6 bases from V and 6 bases from J, the junction contained 9 bases not matched to a gene. The CDR3 DNA reads as TGTGCCAGCTCCCCAACAGGGGGATTACCTGAAGCTTTCTTT. Amino acids: CASSPTGGLPEAFF.

With regard to this clone: Other DNA sequences in this sample translate to the same CDR3. This chain links TRBV5-4 with TRBJ1-1; 9 bases match TRBD1. J gave up 4 bases and V 2 bases, and 3 bases lay outside the gene matches. The CDR3 is made up of 14 amino acids. CDR1 and CDR2 (germline): SGHNT, YYREEE (reference sequence). The CDR3 protein is CASSLGTGTTEAFF. The CDR3 nucleotides read TGTGCCAGCAGCTTAGGGACAGGGACCACTGAAGCTTTCTTT.

The chain combines TRBV25-1 with TRBJ1-1; 9 bases map to TRBD1. The J segment lost 5 bases and the V segment lost 4 bases, leaving 5 bases of the junction unmatched. CDR3 length: 14 amino acids. The germline V gene encodes CDR1 MGHDK and CDR2 SYGVNS. The CDR3 sequence: CASSAGQGKTEAFF. In DNA form, the CDR3 reads TGTGCCAGCAGTGCGGGACAGGGAAAAACTGAAGCTTTCTTT. Full variable domain (missing parts from reference TRBV25-1 and TRBJ1-1): EADIYQTPRYLVIGTGKKITLECSQTMGHDKMYWYQQDPGMELHLIHYSYGVNSTEKGDLSSESTVSRIRTEHFPLTLESARPSHTSQYLCASSAGQGKTEAFFGQGTRLTVV.

The chain uses TRBV19 and TRBJ2-7, with 13 bases identical to TRBD2. This CDR3 comprises 14 residues. V was clipped by 4 bases and J by 7 bases; unmatched bases: 4. Germline V gene sequence: CDR1 LNHDA, CDR2 SQIVND (reference sequence). CDR3 nucleotides: TGTGCCAGTAGTACATGGGGACTAGCGGGGGAGCAGTACTTC. Translation: CASSTWGLAGEQYF.

The chain employs TRBV4-1 and TRBJ2-7; 7 bases agree with TRBD2. The V and J ends lost 4 bases and 2 bases, in that order; junction bases with no gene match: 5. The CDR3 runs 14 residues. CDR1 is MGHRA and CDR2 is YSYEKL in the germline V gene. The CDR3 DNA follows: TGCGCCAGCAGCCGGGGGAGGGCCCCCTACGAGCAGTACTTC. Translated, it gives CASSRGRAPYEQYF.

V usage is TRBV5-6 and J usage is TRBJ1-3; unclear D gene. Germline V CDR1 and CDR2: SGHDT, YYEEEE. The CDR3 length is 16 residues. Trimming removed 0 bases from V and 0 bases from J, with 10 bases in between. CDR3 in amino acids: CASSLGGLSSGNTIYF. CDR3 bases: TGTGCCAGCAGCTTGGGAGGCCTGAGCTCTGGAAACACCATATATTTT.

The chain couples TRBV19 to TRBJ1-2; D perhaps matches TRBD1 (6 bases). V was shortened by 1 base and J by 0 bases, with 12 bases between the two germline ends. CDR1 is LNHDA, CDR2 SQIVND, per germline (reference sequence). There are 16 residues in the CDR3. CDR3 residues: CASSIGLRQANYGYTF. In DNA form, the CDR3 reads TGTGCCAGTAGTATAGGTTTGAGACAGGCTAACTATGGCTACACCTTC.

The chain employs TRBV5-8 and TRBJ1-1, with TRBD1 matching 8 bases. V trimming: 5 bases; J trimming: 2 bases; junction bases outside the gene matches: 5. Germline loops: CDR1 SGHTS, CDR2 YDEGEE. The CDR3 is made up of 14 amino acids. The CDR3 region has the DNA TGTGCCAGCAGTAGGGACAGGAGTAACACTGAAGCTTTCTTT. Translation: CASSRDRSNTEAFF.

This clone was seen a handful of times. The CDR3 DNA reads as TGTGCCAGCAGTCGACAGGGGATTTCAGGAAACACCATATATTTT. It encodes CASSRQGISGNTIYF. The rearrangement uses TRBV5-6 and TRBJ1-3, with 8 bases that match TRBD1. Germline assignment: CDR1 SGHDT and CDR2 YYEEEE. V gave up 5 bases and J gave up 4 bases; unmatched junction bases: 8. This CDR3 contains 15 residues.

CDR3 in amino acids: CASSLQINQPQHF. The CDR3 DNA sequence: TGTGCCAGCAGCTTACAGATAAATCAGCCCCAGCATTTT. The V call is TRBV7-3, the J call TRBJ1-5; D gene uncertain. V lost 2 bases and J lost 4, with 6 bases in between. Germline V lookup: CDR1 SGHTA, CDR2 FQGTGA. The CDR3 consists of 13 residues.